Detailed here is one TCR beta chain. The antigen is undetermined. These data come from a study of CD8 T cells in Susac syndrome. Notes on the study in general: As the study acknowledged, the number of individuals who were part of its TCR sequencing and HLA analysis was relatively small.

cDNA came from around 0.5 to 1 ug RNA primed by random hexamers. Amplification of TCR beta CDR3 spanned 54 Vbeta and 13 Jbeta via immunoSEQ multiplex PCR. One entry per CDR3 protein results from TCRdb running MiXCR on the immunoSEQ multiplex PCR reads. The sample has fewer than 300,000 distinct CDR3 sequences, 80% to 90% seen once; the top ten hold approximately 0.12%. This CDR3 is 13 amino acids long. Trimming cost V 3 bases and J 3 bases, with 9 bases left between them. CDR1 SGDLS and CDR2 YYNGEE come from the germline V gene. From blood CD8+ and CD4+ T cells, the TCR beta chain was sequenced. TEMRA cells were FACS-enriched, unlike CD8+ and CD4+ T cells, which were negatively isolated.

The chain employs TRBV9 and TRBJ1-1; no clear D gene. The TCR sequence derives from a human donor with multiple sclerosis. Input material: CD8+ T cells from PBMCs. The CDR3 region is CASSGPEDTEAFF. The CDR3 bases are TGTGCCAGCAGCGGACCGGAGGACACTGAAGCTTTCTTT.